These 7 T cell receptor beta chains came from one sample sequenced in a study of blood T cells in healthy people across ages (dated by TCRdb to 2014 to 2015). The library was prepared using 5' RACE. The data were produced on an Illumina HiSeq 2500. A second PCR of roughly 7 to 11 cycles was performed with a sample-barcoded 5' primer and a J-beta primer mix. Through fastp at Q25 and MiXCR, TCRdb rebuilt clones from the public reads, retaining in-frame beta chains. Merged by CDR3 protein, the rows form single entries marked with the most common genes and DNA. A total of 700,000 to 900,000 distinct CDR3 sequences appear in this sample, around 25% of them only once. 3% of the sample belongs to the ten largest clones. The sample also formed part of further work on T cells of mothers and their children.

Sample: blood. These receptor sequences come from a boy aged 5-17 years in good health.

This clonotype was seen more than once but under ten times. The CDR3: CSGRGSSYEQYF. DNA of the CDR3: TGCAGCGGGAGGGGTAGCTCCTACGAGCAGTACTTC. The V gene is TRBV29-1, the J gene TRBJ2-7; weak D call: TRBD2 (6 bases). V lost 7 bases and J lost 0, with 10 bases in between. CDR3 size: 12 residues. Germline CDR1 and CDR2: SQVTM and ANQGSEA.

J is TRBJ1-1 and V is TRBV2; no definite D call. The V end lost 7 bases, the J end lost 4 bases, and 4 bases lay between the germline ends. The CDR3 totals 10 residues. In germline, CDR1 is SNHLY, CDR2 FYNNEI. The CDR3 DNA follows: TGTGCCAGCATATCCACTGAAGCTTTCTTT. It encodes CASISTEAFF.

The rearrangement joins TRBV12-3 or TRBV12-4 to TRBJ2-5; 9 bases are a match to TRBD1. The tail of the sequence fits TRBJ2-7 better, so the J call may be wrong. The CDR3 totals 15 residues. CDR3 protein: CASSLALDRGDEQYF. Written as DNA, the CDR3 is TGTGCCAGCAGTTTAGCGCTAGACAGGGGGGACGAGCAGTACTTC.

The rearrangement uses TRBV5-1 and TRBJ1-2; TRBD1 matches at 8 bases. Trimming took 0 bases from V and 3 from J; bases not matched to a gene: 10. Per germline, CDR1 SGHRS and CDR2 YFSETQ. There are 17 residues in the CDR3. DNA of the CDR3: TGCGCCAGCAGCTTGGCGGTCGGGGGACAGGATTACTATGGCTACACCTTC. This codes for CASSLAVGGQDYYGYTF.

This clonotype was detected a few times. The chain carries TRBV12-3 or TRBV12-4 and TRBJ2-5; 13 bases are a match to TRBD2. The J call may be mistaken, given a closer DNA end match to TRBJ2-1. There are 15 residues in the CDR3. CDR3 region: CASSTSGGVWYEQFF. The DNA of the CDR3 is TGTGCCAGCAGTACTAGCGGGGGGGTCTGGTATGAGCAGTTCTTC.

The genes are TRBV10-3 and TRBJ2-5; either TRBD1 or TRBD2 may fit D (5 bases each). This CDR3 has 12 residues. V dropped 9 bases and J dropped 1 base, with 9 bases sitting between them. The germline V gene encodes CDR1 ENHRY and CDR2 SYGVKD. The CDR3 nucleotides are TGTGCCATTTCCGGGACCCAAGAGACCCAGTACTTC. This sequence encodes CAISGTQETQYF.

This clonotype was counted a few times. The chain uses TRBV7-9 and TRBJ2-7; D is possibly TRBD2 (5 bases). The DNA end favors TRBJ2-1, so the J call may be wrong. Germline CDR1 and CDR2: SEHNR and FQNEAQ (reference sequence). This CDR3 spans 13 amino acids. The CDR3 spells CASSLAPGSEQFF. CDR3 sequence (DNA): TGTGCCAGCAGCTTAGCCCCGGGGAGTGAGCAGTTCTTC.